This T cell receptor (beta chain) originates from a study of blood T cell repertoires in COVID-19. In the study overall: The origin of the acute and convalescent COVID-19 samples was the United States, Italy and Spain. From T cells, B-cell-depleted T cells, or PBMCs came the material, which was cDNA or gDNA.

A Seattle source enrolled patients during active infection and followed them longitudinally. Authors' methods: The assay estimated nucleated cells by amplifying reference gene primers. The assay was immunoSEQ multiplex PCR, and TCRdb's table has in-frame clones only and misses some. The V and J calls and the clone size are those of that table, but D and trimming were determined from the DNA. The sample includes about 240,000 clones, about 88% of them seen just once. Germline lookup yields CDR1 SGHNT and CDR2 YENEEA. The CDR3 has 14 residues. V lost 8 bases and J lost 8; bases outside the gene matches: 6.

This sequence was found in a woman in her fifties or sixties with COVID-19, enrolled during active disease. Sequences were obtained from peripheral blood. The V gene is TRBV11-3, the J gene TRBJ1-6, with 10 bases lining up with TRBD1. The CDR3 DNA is TGTGCCAGCGCGTCCGGGACAGGGGATTCACCCCTCCACTTT. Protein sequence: CASASGTGDSPLHF.